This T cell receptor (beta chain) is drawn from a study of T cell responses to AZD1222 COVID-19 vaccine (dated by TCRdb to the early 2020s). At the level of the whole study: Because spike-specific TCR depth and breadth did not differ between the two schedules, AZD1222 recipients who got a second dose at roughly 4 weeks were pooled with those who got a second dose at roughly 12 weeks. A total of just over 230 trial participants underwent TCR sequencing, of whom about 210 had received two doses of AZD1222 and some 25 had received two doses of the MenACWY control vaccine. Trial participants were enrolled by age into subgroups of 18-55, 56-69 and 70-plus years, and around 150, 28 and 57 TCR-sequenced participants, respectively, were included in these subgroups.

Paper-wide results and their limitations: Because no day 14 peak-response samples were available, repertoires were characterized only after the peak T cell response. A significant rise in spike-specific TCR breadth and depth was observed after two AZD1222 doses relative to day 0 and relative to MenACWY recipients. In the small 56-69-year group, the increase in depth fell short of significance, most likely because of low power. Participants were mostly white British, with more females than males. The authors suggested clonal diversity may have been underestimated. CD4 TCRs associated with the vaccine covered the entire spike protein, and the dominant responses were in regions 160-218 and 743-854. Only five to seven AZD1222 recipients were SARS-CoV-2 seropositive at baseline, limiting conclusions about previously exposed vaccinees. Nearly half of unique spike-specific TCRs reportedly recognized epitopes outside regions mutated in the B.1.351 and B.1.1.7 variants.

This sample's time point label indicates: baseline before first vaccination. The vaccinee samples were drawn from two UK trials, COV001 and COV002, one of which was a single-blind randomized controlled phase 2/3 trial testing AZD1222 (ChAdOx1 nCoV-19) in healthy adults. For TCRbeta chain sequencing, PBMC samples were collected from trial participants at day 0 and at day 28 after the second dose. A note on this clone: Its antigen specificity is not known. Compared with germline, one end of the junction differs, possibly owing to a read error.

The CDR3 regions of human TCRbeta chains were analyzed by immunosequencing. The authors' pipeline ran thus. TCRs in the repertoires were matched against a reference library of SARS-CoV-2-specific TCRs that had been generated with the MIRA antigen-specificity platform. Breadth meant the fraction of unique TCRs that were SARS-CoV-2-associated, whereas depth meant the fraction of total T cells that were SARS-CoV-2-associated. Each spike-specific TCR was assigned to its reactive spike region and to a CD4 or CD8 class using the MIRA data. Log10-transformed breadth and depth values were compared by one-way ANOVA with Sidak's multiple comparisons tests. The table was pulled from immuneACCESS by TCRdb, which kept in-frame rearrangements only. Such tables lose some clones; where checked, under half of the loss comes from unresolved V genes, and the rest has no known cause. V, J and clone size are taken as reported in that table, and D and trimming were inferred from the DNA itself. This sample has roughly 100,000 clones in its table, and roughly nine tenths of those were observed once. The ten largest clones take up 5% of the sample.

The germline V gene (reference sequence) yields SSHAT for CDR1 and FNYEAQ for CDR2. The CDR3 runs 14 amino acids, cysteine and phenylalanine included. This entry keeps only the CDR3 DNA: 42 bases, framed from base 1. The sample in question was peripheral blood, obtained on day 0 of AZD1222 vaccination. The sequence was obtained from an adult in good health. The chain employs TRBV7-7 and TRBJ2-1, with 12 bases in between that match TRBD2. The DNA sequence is TGTGCTAGCAGCTTAGGGACTAGCGGGTATGAGCAGTTCTTC. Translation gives CASSLGTSGYEQFF.